These 24 T cell receptor beta chains were all obtained from the same sample, sequenced in a study of blood T cells in healthy people across ages. For the second PCR, which ran for roughly 7 to 11 cycles, a sample-barcoded 5' primer and a J-beta primer mix were used. TCRdb reprocessed the 5' RACE reads with MiXCR, giving one entry per CDR3 protein. Counted here are approximately 1.5 million distinct CDR3 sequences, roughly 43% occurring once; the ten biggest clones make up about 4.1%. The sequencing sample was made of blood. Receptors originate from a woman under 30 in good health.

This clonotype was picked up a small number of times. The chain uses TRBV2 and TRBJ2-1; the D is unclear. Germline V gene sequence: CDR1 SNHLY, CDR2 FYNNEI. Trimming removed 4 bases from V and 4 bases from J, with 8 bases in between. This CDR3 is 13 amino acids long. The CDR3 is CASSAQPYNEQFF. DNA of the CDR3: TGTGCCAGCAGTGCACAACCATACAATGAGCAGTTCTTC.

This clonotype was seen more than once but under ten times. This chain links TRBV27 with TRBJ2-3; 10 bases fit TRBD2. Germline V gene lookup returns CDR1 MNHEY and CDR2 SMNVEV (reference sequence). Trimming at V came to 8 bases and at J to 6 bases, leaving 14 bases not matched to a gene. The CDR3 is 16 residues long. CDR3 loop: CASAGRGTSERDTQYF. DNA of the CDR3: TGTGCCAGCGCCGGAAGGGGGACTAGCGAAAGGGATACGCAGTATTTT.

This clonotype came up a few times. The chain has TRBV6-5 and TRBJ1-5, with a possible D match to TRBD1 (5 bases). In germline, CDR1 is MNHEY, CDR2 SVGAGI. The CDR3 totals 13 residues. With 5 bases removed from V and 4 bases from J, the gap between germline ends came to 9 bases. In DNA, the CDR3 is TGTGCCAGCAGTACCAACAGGAATCAGCCCCAGCATTTT. This codes for CASSTNRNQPQHF.

The V gene is TRBV30, the J gene TRBJ2-7; TRBD1 is a possible D gene (5 bases). Germline V gene sequence: CDR1 GTSNPN, CDR2 SVGIG (reference sequence). Trimming cost V 2 bases and J 0 bases, with 14 bases left between them. The CDR3 is made up of 15 amino acids. DNA for the CDR3: TGTGCCTGGAGTCTCAAGGGGTCGAGCTCCTACGAGCAGTACTTC. Translating gives CAWSLKGSSSYEQYF.

The chain recombines TRBV5-1 with TRBJ2-3; no clear D gene. The CDR3 is 15 residues long. Trimming removed 1 base from V and 6 bases from J, with 15 bases in between. Germline V gene lookup returns CDR1 SGHRS and CDR2 YFSETQ. CDR3 sequence (DNA): TGCGCCAGCAGCTTGCTGGGCACCGGCGAGGATACGCAGTATTTT. Protein: CASSLLGTGEDTQYF. The full variable domain, in which reference TRBV5-1 and TRBJ2-3 provide the parts outside the CDR3, is KAGVTQTPRYLIKTRGQQVTLSCSPISGHRSVSWYQQTPGQGLQFLFEYFSETQRNKGNFPGRFSGRQFSNSRSEMNVSTLELGDSALYLCASSLLGTGEDTQYFGPGTRLTVL.

This sequence joins TRBV29-1 and TRBJ2-1; D gene unclear. CDR1 is SQVTM, CDR2 ANQGSEA, per germline. V lost 5 bases and J 4 bases, leaving 12 bases between the germline ends. The CDR3 sequence is 13 residues long. This chain's CDR3 is CSVKNLGYNEQFF. In nucleotides, the CDR3 is TGCAGCGTTAAGAACTTAGGGTACAATGAGCAGTTCTTC.

J is TRBJ1-1 and V is TRBV10-3; D is unresolved. Trimming shortened V by 9 bases and J by 3 bases, and 11 bases separated the two germline ends. CDR1 is ENHRY, CDR2 SYGVKD, per germline. The CDR3 sequence is 12 residues long. The CDR3 sequence: CAISRFDTEAFF. DNA for the CDR3: TGTGCCATATCAAGGTTTGACACTGAAGCTTTCTTT.

V gene TRBV27 combines with J gene TRBJ2-7, with 9 bases matching TRBD1. Trimming removed 10 bases from V and 7 bases from J; junction bases left unmatched: 8. The CDR3 loop spans 12 amino acids. Germline V CDR1 and CDR2: MNHEY, SMNVEV (reference sequence). The CDR3 loop reads CATGQGYNEQYF. In DNA, the CDR3 is TGTGCCACAGGACAGGGGTACAATGAGCAGTACTTC.

The chain uses TRBV7-2 and TRBJ1-1; D not certain. Trimming left V 1 base short and J 8 bases short, with 17 bases between. Germline V gene data show CDR1 as SGHTA and CDR2 as FQGNSA. The CDR3 runs 15 residues. The CDR3 loop is CASSLDGSDGREAFF. As DNA, the CDR3 is TGTGCCAGCAGCTTAGATGGCAGCGACGGGAGAGAAGCTTTCTTT.

In this sample, this clonotype turned up a few times. The chain recombines TRBV15 with TRBJ1-1; TRBD1 agrees at 7 bases. The trim removed 8 bases at V and 1 base at J, leaving 7 bases unmatched. Germline V gene data show CDR1 as LNHNV and CDR2 as YYDKDF (reference sequence). The CDR3 covers 14 residues. In nucleotides, the CDR3 is TGTGCCACCGGACTTTACAGGGGGAACACTGAAGCTTTCTTT. Protein: CATGLYRGNTEAFF.

J is TRBJ1-2 and V is TRBV12-3 or TRBV12-4; D possibly corresponds to TRBD1 (5 bases). The CDR3 consists of 15 residues. The V end lost 2 bases, the J end lost 6 bases, and 16 bases lay between the germline ends. CDR3 region: CASSLRWRGVDGYTF. CDR3 bases: TGTGCCAGCAGTTTAAGGTGGCGGGGGGTCGATGGCTACACCTTC.

The genes are TRBV3-1 and TRBJ2-3; D gene unclear. CDR1 and CDR2 from the germline V gene are LGHDT and YNNKEL (reference sequence). Trimming cost V 4 bases and J 4 bases, with 9 bases left between them. The CDR3 length is 13 residues. The CDR3 spells CASSPTMADTQYF. For the CDR3, the DNA is TGTGCCAGCAGCCCTACTATGGCAGATACGCAGTATTTT.

There are a few counts of this clonotype. The chain uses TRBV27 and TRBJ2-3; D not certain. Germline V gene lookup returns CDR1 MNHEY and CDR2 SMNVEV (reference sequence). Trimming cost V 3 bases and J 0 bases, with 7 bases left between them. This CDR3 is 14 amino acids long. CDR3 DNA sequence: TGTGCCAGCAGTTTCTACCGTAGCACAGATACGCAGTATTTT. It specifies CASSFYRSTDTQYF.

The J gene is TRBJ2-1, the V gene TRBV20-1, with a weak D call TRBD2 (6 bases). CDR1 and CDR2 from the germline V gene are DFQATT and SNEGSKA (reference sequence). The CDR3 is 13 amino acids. V was clipped by 7 bases and J by 7 bases, with 17 bases between them. CDR3 nucleotides: TGCAGTGGGGAGCGGGCCCTTGAAAATGAGCAGTTCTTC. Its protein is CSGERALENEQFF.

To note about this clonotype: An end of the junction does not agree with germline; a read error may underlie this. The chain is built from TRBV7-7 and TRBJ1-4; D ambiguous. Per the germline V gene, CDR1 is SSHAT and CDR2 is FNYEAQ (reference sequence). The CDR3 runs 13 residues. For the CDR3, the DNA is TGTGCTAGCAGCTCGTCGGTTAATGAAAAACTGTTTTTT. It specifies CASSSSVNEKLFF. The full variable domain, in which reference TRBV7-7 and TRBJ1-4 provide the parts outside the CDR3, is GAGVSQSPRYKVTKRGQDVTLRCDPISSHATLYWYQQALGQGPEFLTYFNYEAQPDKSGLPSDRFSAERPEGSISTLTIQRTEQRDSAMYRCASSSSVNEKLFFGSGTQLSVL.

V usage is TRBV7-9 and J usage is TRBJ2-2, with D hard to call. CDR1 is SEHNR and CDR2 is FQNEAQ in the germline V gene (reference sequence). Trimming cost V 3 bases and J 0 bases, with 8 bases left between them. CDR3 length: 15 residues. The CDR3 DNA sequence: TGTGCCAGCAGCTTTACCAGTGCGAACACCGGGGAGCTGTTTTTT. Protein: CASSFTSANTGELFF.

There are a few counts of this clonotype. The CDR3 sequence: CASSQGADTDTQYF. DNA for the CDR3: TGTGCCAGCAGCCAGGGGGCCGACACAGATACGCAGTATTTT. The chain couples TRBV7-2 to TRBJ2-3; 8 nucleotides agree with TRBD1. V dropped 5 bases and J dropped 2; count of bases not matched to a gene: 3. The CDR3 is made up of 14 amino acids. The germline V gene has CDR1 SGHTA and CDR2 FQGNSA.

This clonotype came up many times. The V call is TRBV6-5, the J call TRBJ2-3; TRBD2 matches at 12 bases. Germline V gene lookup returns CDR1 MNHEY and CDR2 SVGAGI. The CDR3 runs to 15 residues. Trimming cost V 6 bases and J 6 bases; bases outside gene matches: 7. Here the CDR3 reads CASSPRTSGADTQYF. The CDR3, as DNA: TGTGCCAGCAGCCCCCGGACTAGCGGGGCTGATACGCAGTATTTT.

This clonotype was counted a few times. The CDR3 here is CASSLYRGAYTQYF. The DNA for the CDR3 is TGTGCCAGCAGCTTATATCGGGGGGCGTATACGCAGTATTTT. The chain uses TRBV11-2 and TRBJ2-3; maybe TRBD2 (7 bases). This CDR3 contains 14 residues. Trimming removed 2 bases from V and 7 bases from J, with 13 bases in between. The V gene's germline CDR1 is SGHAT and CDR2 FQNNGV.

The V call is TRBV7-9, the J call TRBJ1-6; 8 nucleotides line up with TRBD1. With V trimmed by 7 bases and J by 13 bases, 12 bases remained unmatched. The CDR3 extends over 14 amino acids. Per the germline V gene, CDR1 is SEHNR and CDR2 is FQNEAQ (reference sequence). The CDR3 reads CASTVGQGASPLHF. Here the CDR3 DNA reads TGTGCCAGCACCGTTGGACAGGGCGCTTCGCCCCTCCACTTT.

This chain uses TRBV6-5 with TRBJ1-1, with no clear D. Trimming left V 2 bases short and J 4 bases short, with 14 bases between. Germline V gene lookup returns CDR1 MNHEY and CDR2 SVGAGI. The CDR3 loop spans 15 amino acids. CDR3 residues: CASSYGQALGTEAFF. As DNA, the CDR3 is TGTGCCAGCAGTTACGGCCAGGCGTTGGGCACTGAAGCTTTCTTT.

This clonotype was counted a single time. V gene TRBV20-1 combines with J gene TRBJ2-5, with D possibly TRBD2 on 5 matching bases. The V end lost 0 bases, the J end lost 2 bases, and 10 bases lay between the germline ends. CDR1 is DFQATT, CDR2 SNEGSKA, per germline (reference sequence). CDR3 length: 14 amino acids. Here the CDR3 DNA reads TGCAGTGCTAGAGATTGGAGGCTACAAGAGACCCAGTACTTC. Protein: CSARDWRLQETQYF.

The chain uses TRBV6-2 or TRBV6-3 and TRBJ2-3; 7 bases align to TRBD2. Germline V lookup: CDR1 MNHEY, CDR2 SVGEGT. The CDR3 consists of 13 residues. The trim removed 6 bases at V and 8 bases at J, leaving 8 bases unmatched. CDR3 DNA: TGTGCCAGCAGCCAAGCGGGACTTAGTACGCAGTATTTT. Its translation is CASSQAGLSTQYF.

This clonotype was observed a few times. The chain recombines TRBV28 with TRBJ2-7; 7 bases agree with TRBD2. In germline, CDR1 is MDHEN, CDR2 SYDVKM. This CDR3 contains 15 residues. Germline trimming cut 2 bases from V and 2 bases from J; bases unmatched to any gene: 6. As DNA, the CDR3 is TGTGCCAGCAGTTTACCCCGGGACTATACCTACGAGCAGTACTTC. It yields the protein CASSLPRDYTYEQYF.